The clone carrying this T cell receptor beta chain was picked up a small number of times. As yet, its antigen is unknown. This CDR3 contains 15 residues. Trimming cost V 8 bases and J 7 bases; bases outside gene matches: 12. The germline CDR1 and CDR2 sequences are SNHLY and FYNNEI. TCR beta CDR3 regions were amplified from RNA transcripts. When the TCR CDR3 underwent first-round RT-PCR, the HTBI primer set was used. TCRdb fed the multiplex PCR reads into MiXCR, producing one record per CDR3 protein. Of more than 350,000 distinct CDR3 sequences listed, roughly 15% are singletons. These data belong to a study of T cells in Graves' hyperthyroidism and ophthalmopathy. Study-wide background: Blood was drawn when the patient was first diagnosed and still untreated.

Study findings and constraints: Most thyroid clonotypes with frequency above 0.001 were detected in blood.

The sequenced sample consisted of blood. V gene TRBV2 combines with J gene TRBJ2-2, with 8 bases identical to TRBD1. The TCR originated in a woman aged 55-69 years with Graves' ophthalmopathy. The CDR3 region is CASGNRTGRIGELFF. DNA of the CDR3: TGTGCCAGCGGAAACCGGACAGGGCGGATCGGGGAGCTGTTTTTT.